This is a list of T cell receptor beta chains from one sample in a study of cytomegalovirus exposure and HLA in healthy donors. Clones were sequenced by immunoSEQ multiplex PCR, and TCRdb holds only the in-frame ones, with some missing. Of 200,000 to 250,000 clones listed, around 80% are singletons. The sample taken for sequencing was PBMCs. The receptors shown here come from a boy between 10 and 17 years old in good health and CMV-seronegative. Each CDR3 is given with its conserved first and last residue. The D gene is left open where the match is weak. Expanded clones get a size class; other rows say once, few or many, or leave the size out.

TRBJ1-2 TRBV2 - - CASSEGLNYGYTF TGTGCCAGCAGTGAAGGGCTGAACTATGGCTACACCTTC
TRBJ2-5 TRBV2 - TRBD2 CASSTSGGEGETQYF TGTGCCAGCAGCACTAGCGGGGGGGAAGGAGAGACCCAGTACTTC
TRBJ2-3 TRBV4-1 - - CASSQEENPGQSWIDTQYF TGCGCCAGCAGCCAAGAAGAAAACCCAGGGCAGTCTTGGATAGATACGCAGTATTTT
TRBJ1-2 TRBV11-2 few - CASSPLVGEVVGNYGYTF TGTGCCAGCAGCCCCCTGGTAGGGGAGGTGGTGGGCAACTATGGCTACACCTTC
TRBJ2-7 TRBV5-8 - - CASSLGDSSYEQYF TGTGCCAGCAGCTTGGGCGACAGCTCCTACGAGCAGTACTTC
TRBJ2-5 TRBV4-1 few - CASSRGPRETQYF TGCGCCAGCAGCCGGGGCCCTAGGGAGACCCAGTACTTC
TRBJ1-5 TRBV4-1 - TRBD1 CASRPQARTGTVYQPQHF TGCGCCAGCAGGCCGCAGGCCAGGACCGGGACAGTTTATCAGCCCCAGCATTTT
TRBJ2-7 TRBV30 - - CAWSVRAYEQYF TGTGCCTGGAGTGTACGAGCCTACGAGCAGTACTTC
TRBJ1-2 TRBV7-6 - - CASSLVSGGAPHREGYTF TGTGCCAGCAGCTTAGTTTCGGGGGGCGCGCCCCACCGGGAGGGCTACACCTTC
TRBJ2-1 TRBV5-1 - - CASGPGSYNEQFF TGCGCCAGCGGACCGGGGTCCTACAATGAGCAGTTCTTC
TRBJ2-1 TRBV2 - - CASSESSPSYSYNEQFF TGTGCCAGCAGTGAGAGTTCGCCCTCCTACTCCTACAATGAGCAGTTCTTC
TRBJ1-1 TRBV7-9 - - CASSLARPMGSRNTEAFF TGTGCCAGCAGCTTAGCAAGACCGATGGGCAGCCGGAACACTGAAGCTTTCTTT
TRBJ2-7 TRBV19 once - CASSIGFSSYEQYF TGTGCCAGTAGTATCGGGTTTAGCTCCTACGAGCAGTACTTC
TRBJ1-3 TRBV11-3 - - CASSLEAWDLSGNTIYF TGTGCCAGCAGCTTAGAAGCGTGGGACTTGTCTGGAAACACCATATATTTT
TRBJ1-1 TRBV29-1 few - CSGGGQQTEAFF TGCAGCGGGGGGGGGCAGCAAACTGAAGCTTTCTTT
TRBJ2-7 TRBV5-4 once - CASSAGTPVEQYF TGTGCCAGCAGCGCAGGGACACCGGTCGAGCAGTACTTC
TRBJ1-1 TRBV5-1 - - CASSLVYRKFENTEAFF TGCGCCAGCAGCTTGGTCTACAGGAAGTTCGAGAACACTGAAGCTTTCTTT
TRBJ2-1 TRBV2 once TRBD2 CASSDAGLAGGLYEQFF TGTGCCAGCAGTGACGCTGGACTAGCGGGAGGGCTCTATGAGCAGTTCTTC
TRBJ2-3 TRBV5-1 - TRBD2 CASSLGLAESTDTQYF TGCGCCAGCAGCTTGGGACTAGCGGAGAGCACAGATACGCAGTATTTT
TRBJ1-1 TRBV30 - - CAWKKGQNTEAFF TGTGCCTGGAAAAAGGGACAGAACACTGAAGCTTTCTTT
TRBJ1-2 TRBV27 - - CASSLISDYAAGFHYGYTF TGTGCCAGCAGTTTAATTTCAGATTATGCGGCAGGGTTCCACTATGGCTACACCTTC
TRBJ2-1 TRBV6-1 - - CASIYGTLADEQFF TGTGCCAGCATCTATGGAACCCTAGCCGATGAGCAGTTCTTC
TRBJ2-5 TRBV5-1 - TRBD1 CASSLVLQGSETQYF TGCGCCAGCAGCTTGGTCTTACAGGGGTCGGAGACCCAGTACTTC
TRBJ2-7 TRBV5-4 - - CASSLSAGLNEQYF TGTGCCAGCAGCTTGAGCGCGGGACTGAACGAGCAGTACTTC
TRBJ2-1 TRBV6-4 - - CASSDSRGGAAYNEQFF TGTGCCAGCAGTGACTCAAGAGGCGGAGCTGCCTACAATGAGCAGTTCTTC
TRBJ1-1 TRBV29-1 - - CSVLVGSRNTEAFF TGCAGCGTCTTGGTGGGCAGCCGGAACACTGAAGCTTTCTTT